A few counts support the clone carrying this T cell receptor beta chain. The antigen is unknown. It was 9.5 to 10 milliliters of peripheral blood that were drawn from each donor. PBMCs were isolated at a quantity of at least 6.5 million per sample. The CDR3 sequence is 18 residues long. The V and J ends lost 5 bases and 0 bases, in that order; junction bases with no gene match: 11. From germline, CDR1 is MDHEN and CDR2 SYDVKM. This entry belongs to a study of blood T cells in healthy people across ages. Study observations and caveats: Age brought a roughly linear fall in TCR beta diversity measured per million T cells. Both naive CD4+ cell counts and diversity were greater in long-lived donors than in aged donors.

The use of a sample-barcoded 5' primer and a J-beta primer mix characterized a second PCR of 7 to 11 cycles. A single record per CDR3 protein comes from TCRdb applying MiXCR to the 5' RACE reads. Among hundreds of thousands of distinct CDR3 sequences listed, approximately 35% were seen once. The chain carries TRBV28 and TRBJ2-1, with 9 bases fitting TRBD1. The clonotype was recovered from a man aged 18 to 29 in good health. The sample taken for sequencing was blood. The CDR3 region has the DNA TGTGCCAGCAGTCTGACGCAGGGACAGGGCAGCTCCTACAATGAGCAGTTCTTC. Protein: CASSLTQGQGSSYNEQFF.